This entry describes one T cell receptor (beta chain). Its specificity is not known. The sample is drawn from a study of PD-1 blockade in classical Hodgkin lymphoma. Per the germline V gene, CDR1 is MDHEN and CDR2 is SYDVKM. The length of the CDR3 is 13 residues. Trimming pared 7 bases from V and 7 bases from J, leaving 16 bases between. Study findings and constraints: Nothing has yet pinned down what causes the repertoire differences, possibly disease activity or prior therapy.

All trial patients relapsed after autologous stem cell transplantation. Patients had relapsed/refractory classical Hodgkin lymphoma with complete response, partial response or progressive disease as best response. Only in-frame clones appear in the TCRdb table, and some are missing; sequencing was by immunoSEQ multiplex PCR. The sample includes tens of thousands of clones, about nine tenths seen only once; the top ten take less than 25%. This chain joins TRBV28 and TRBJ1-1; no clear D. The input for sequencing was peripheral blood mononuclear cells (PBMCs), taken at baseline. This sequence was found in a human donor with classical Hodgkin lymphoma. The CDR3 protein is CASTIDTNLEAFF. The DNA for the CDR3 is TGTGCCAGCACCATAGACACAAATCTTGAAGCTTTCTTT. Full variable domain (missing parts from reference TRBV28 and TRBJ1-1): DVKVTQSSRYLVKRTGEKVFLECVQDMDHENMFWYRQDPGLGLRLIYFSYDVKMKEKGDIPEGYSVSREKKERFSLILESASTNQTSMYLCASTIDTNLEAFFGQGTRLTVV.